The 23 T cell receptor beta chains given below trace back to one sample, sequenced in a study of human T cells and chemical hapten exposure. Time point of the sample: healthy volunteer bleed at 2 weeks. It was unfractionated whole blood from which total RNA was extracted. MiXCR was run by TCRdb on the RACE reads, yielding one entry per CDR3 protein. Of about 41,000 distinct CDR3 sequences listed, approximately 4.8% are singletons. Sequenced input: whole blood. These TCRs come from a human donor in good health. Some clones in this sample may be carry-over from other donors' samples.

This chain joins TRBV15 and TRBJ1-5, with TRBD1 identical over 9 bases. The CDR3 totals 14 residues. Germline V gives CDR1 LNHNV, CDR2 YYDKDF (reference sequence). J was trimmed by 7 bases and V by 2 bases; bases with no gene match: 3. The CDR3, as DNA: TGTGCCACCAGCAGAAAGACAGGGGGACAGCCCCAGCATTTT. Translation gives CATSRKTGGQPQHF.

Ten or more counts support this clonotype. The rearrangement uses TRBV28 and TRBJ2-7, with a weak D call TRBD1 (6 bases). CDR1 and CDR2 from the germline V gene are MDHEN and SYDVKM. Trimming took off 5 bases at V and 0 bases at J, with 23 bases between the two ends. The CDR3 is made up of 18 amino acids. The CDR3 DNA reads TGTGCCAGCAGTCACGTGGCGGTCATCGGACAGTCCTCCTACGAGCAGTACTTC. Its translation: CASSHVAVIGQSSYEQYF.

This clonotype has at least ten counts. This rearrangement joins TRBV10-3 to TRBJ1-1; 7 bases align to TRBD1. This CDR3 region has 14 residues. V trimming: 2 bases; J trimming: 5 bases; junction bases outside the gene matches: 5. Germline V gene data show CDR1 as ENHRY and CDR2 as SYGVKD. CDR3 coding DNA: TGTGCCATCAGTGAGCGGGACAGTCGTACTGAAGCTTTCTTT. Translated: CAISERDSRTEAFF.

The chain is built from TRBV7-9 and TRBJ2-5, with unresolved D. The CDR3 runs to 15 residues. The germline V and J ends were trimmed by 2 bases and 3 bases, with 13 bases remaining between them. Germline assignment: CDR1 SEHNR and CDR2 FQNEAQ (reference sequence). CDR3 amino acids: CASSLRQSRKETQYF. CDR3 DNA: TGTGCCAGCAGCTTACGCCAGTCTAGAAAAGAGACCCAGTACTTC.

This clonotype came up a few times. V gene TRBV12-3 or TRBV12-4 combines with J gene TRBJ2-3; D is unresolved. The CDR3 has 13 residues. V lost 1 base and J 6 bases, leaving 8 bases between the germline ends. The CDR3 loop reads CASSLDREDTQYF. CDR3 nucleotides: TGTGCCAGCAGTTTAGATAGAGAGGATACGCAGTATTTT.

The chain joins TRBV5-4 to TRBJ2-2, with D perhaps matching TRBD2 (6 bases). The germline V and J ends were trimmed by 1 base and 6 bases, with 13 bases remaining between them. The CDR3 is 15 amino acids. The germline V gene has CDR1 SGHNT and CDR2 YYREEE (reference sequence). The CDR3 region is CASSLPGVGPGELFF. In DNA, the CDR3 is TGTGCCAGCAGCTTGCCGGGGGTAGGACCCGGGGAGCTGTTTTTT.

This clonotype occurred many times. V usage is TRBV23-1 and J usage is TRBJ2-3, with a weak D call TRBD1 (5 bases). TRBV23-1 counts as an open reading frame of uncertain function. The V gene lost 7 bases and the J gene lost 6 bases, with 20 bases spanning the gap. The CDR3 sequence is 15 residues long. CDR3 residues: CASTHRKGIEDTQYF. The CDR3 nucleotides read TGCGCCAGCACCCATCGAAAGGGGATTGAGGATACGCAGTATTTT.

This chain uses TRBV7-2 with TRBJ2-1; D gene uncertain. The CDR3 consists of 13 residues. The V gene lost 5 bases and the J gene lost 9 bases, with 14 bases spanning the gap. The V gene's germline CDR1 is SGHTA and CDR2 FQGNSA. CDR3 coding DNA: TGTGCCAGCAGCCTTCCGATATTCGGTGAGCAGTTCTTC. Translated, it gives CASSLPIFGEQFF.

This CDR3 reads CASSLGPRTGEKGEQYF. DNA of the CDR3: TGTGCCAGCAGCTTGGGGCCCCGGACAGGGGAAAAGGGCGAGCAGTACTTC. This chain uses TRBV5-6 with TRBJ2-7; 9 bases agree with TRBD1. This CDR3 spans 17 amino acids. In germline, CDR1 is SGHDT, CDR2 YYEEEE. J was trimmed by 6 bases and V by 0 bases; bases with no gene match: 13.

The chain joins TRBV24-1 to TRBJ2-3; 10 bases are shared with TRBD2. V was clipped by 3 bases and J by 3 bases; unmatched bases: 5. Per germline, CDR1 KGHDR and CDR2 SFDVKD. This CDR3 contains 16 residues. DNA of the CDR3: TGTGCCACCAGTGATCTTCTAGCGGGAGAGACAGATACGCAGTATTTT. This codes for CATSDLLAGETDTQYF.

This clonotype has more than one count but fewer than ten. The V and J genes are TRBV10-3 and TRBJ1-2; D gene unclear. The V end lost 5 bases, the J end lost 5 bases, and 6 bases lay between the germline ends. In germline, CDR1 is ENHRY, CDR2 SYGVKD. This CDR3 is built from 11 residues. The DNA of the CDR3 is TGTGCCATCAGTTACAAGTATGGCTACACCTTC. Its protein is CAISYKYGYTF.

In this sample, this clonotype turned up many times. The chain couples TRBV28 to TRBJ1-5; possibly TRBD1 for D (6 bases). This CDR3 has 15 residues. In germline, CDR1 is MDHEN, CDR2 SYDVKM. Trimming removed 4 bases from V and 4 bases from J, with 14 bases in between. Here the CDR3 DNA reads TGTGCCAGCAGTTCTCACACAGGGTGGAATCAGCCCCAGCATTTT. This gives the protein CASSSHTGWNQPQHF.

This clonotype was picked up many times. This chain joins TRBV27 and TRBJ2-5; D is ambiguous. V was cut by 6 bases and J by 2 bases, with 4 bases left in between. Germline CDR1 MNHEY, CDR2 SMNVEV (reference sequence). The CDR3 is 11 residues long. For the CDR3, the DNA is TGTGCCAGCAGACAGCAAGAGACCCAGTACTTC. Its translation is CASRQQETQYF.

In this sample, this clonotype turned up many times. The chain employs TRBV10-1 and TRBJ1-5, with a weak D call TRBD1 (5 bases). This CDR3 spans 12 amino acids. With 8 bases removed from V and 4 bases from J, the gap between germline ends came to 9 bases. CDR1 and CDR2 (germline): WNHNN, SYGVQD (reference sequence). The CDR3 DNA follows: TGCGCCAGCGGCGAGGGGAATCAGCCCCAGCATTTT. This gives the protein CASGEGNQPQHF.

This clonotype was counted at least ten times. The rearrangement uses TRBV27 and TRBJ1-2; D is perhaps TRBD1 (5 bases). Germline lookup yields CDR1 MNHEY and CDR2 SMNVEV (reference sequence). The length of the CDR3 is 15 residues. Trimming removed 10 bases at V and 2 bases at J, with 20 bases between. Written as DNA, the CDR3 is TGTGCCACCAGATCGAGTGGGGACCTCAACTATGGCTACACCTTC. The encoded protein is CATRSSGDLNYGYTF.

This clonotype came up many times. The gene calls are TRBV2 and TRBJ2-5, with D tentatively TRBD1 (5 bases). Germline V CDR1 and CDR2: SNHLY, FYNNEI. With 10 bases removed from V and 5 bases from J, the gap between germline ends came to 17 bases. The CDR3 has 13 amino acids. CDR3 loop: CATRQRNSETQYF. In DNA form, the CDR3 reads TGTGCCACTAGACAGAGGAACTCGGAGACCCAGTACTTC.

The sample holds a few counts of this clonotype. This rearrangement joins TRBV6-1 to TRBJ1-5; 12 bases fit TRBD1. CDR1 is MNHNS, CDR2 SASEGT, per germline. J gave up 7 bases and V 8 bases, and 3 bases lay outside the gene matches. CDR3 length: 13 amino acids. CDR3 protein: CASWDRGLQPQHF. The CDR3 DNA is TGTGCCAGCTGGGACAGGGGGCTCCAGCCCCAGCATTTT.

This clonotype was seen many times. J is TRBJ2-3 and V is TRBV11-2, with 11 bases aligning to TRBD2. The ends lost 6 bases at V and 0 bases at J; junction bases unmatched: 14. This CDR3 has 19 residues. Germline V gene data show CDR1 as SGHAT and CDR2 as FQNNGV. CDR3 sequence (DNA): TGTGCCAGCAGTGGGGGGGCTAGCGGGAGGACAATAAGCACAGATACGCAGTATTTT. Protein: CASSGGASGRTISTDTQYF.

The chain combines TRBV30 with TRBJ2-1, with D maybe TRBD2 (5 bases). Germline lookup yields CDR1 GTSNPN and CDR2 SVGIG (reference sequence). The CDR3 consists of 12 residues. Trimming took off 3 bases at V and 6 bases at J, with 9 bases between the two ends. CDR3 DNA: TGTGCCTGGAGCCCTGGAGGCAATGAGCAGTTCTTC. The encoded protein is CAWSPGGNEQFF.

The rearrangement uses TRBV5-1 and TRBJ1-1, with D possibly TRBD1 on 6 matching bases. CDR1 is SGHRS, CDR2 YFSETQ, per germline. The CDR3 totals 13 residues. With 7 bases removed from V and 1 base from J, the gap between germline ends came to 11 bases. The chain's CDR3 is CASRRGQNTEAFF. DNA for the CDR3: TGCGCCAGCCGCAGGGGACAGAACACTGAAGCTTTCTTT. The complete variable domain, with remaining parts taken from reference TRBV5-1 and TRBJ1-1, reads KAGVTQTPRYLIKTRGQQVTLSCSPISGHRSVSWYQQTPGQGLQFLFEYFSETQRNKGNFPGRFSGRQFSNSRSEMNVSTLELGDSALYLCASRRGQNTEAFFGQGTRLTVV.

This clonotype was found many times. This sequence joins TRBV7-2 and TRBJ2-3; D might be TRBD2 (5 bases). Trimming stripped 4 bases from V and 0 bases from J, with 14 bases between. CDR3 size: 16 residues. Germline V lookup: CDR1 SGHTA, CDR2 FQGNSA. CDR3 amino acids: CASSSTRATSTDTQYF. The DNA for the CDR3 is TGTGCCAGCAGCTCTACGAGGGCTACTAGCACAGATACGCAGTATTTT.

The chain carries TRBV19 and TRBJ2-1; TRBD1 agrees at 8 bases. The V gene end was trimmed by 3 bases and the J gene end by 10 bases; junction bases not matched to a gene: 8. The CDR3 is made up of 14 amino acids. Per germline, CDR1 LNHDA and CDR2 SQIVND (reference sequence). CDR3 in amino acids: CASSMGQGAREQFF. The CDR3 bases are TGTGCCAGTAGTATGGGGCAGGGGGCGCGGGAGCAGTTCTTC. The entire variable domain, with the rest obtained from reference TRBV19 and TRBJ2-1, is as follows: DGGITQSPKYLFRKEGQNVTLSCEQNLNHDAMYWYRQDPGQGLRLIYYSQIVNDFQKGDIAEGYSVSREKKESFPLTVTSAQKNPTAFYLCASSMGQGAREQFFGPGTRLTVL.

The sample holds many counts of this clonotype. This rearrangement joins TRBV6-6 to TRBJ1-4, with D maybe TRBD1 (6 bases). Looked up from germline, CDR1 is MNHNY and CDR2 is SVGAGI (reference sequence). Between the trimmed V and J ends, which lost 6 bases and 0 bases, there was a span of 23 bases. The CDR3 is 19 residues long. Written as DNA, the CDR3 is TGTGCCAGCAGGGCCAGCGAGAGGGGCAGGGGAGCAACTAATGAAAAACTGTTTTTT. Translated: CASRASERGRGATNEKLFF.